This TCR beta chain appears in the sequencing data of a study of identical twins. Study-level points and caveats: Memory repertoires lacked the insertion deficit that abundant cord blood beta clonotypes showed. Among beta out-of-frame sequences, excess sharing between twins appeared weaker. Twin pairs' shared out-of-frame alpha sequences were enriched in low generation probability. Cross-sectional statistics underpinned the conclusions; the same donors were not followed.

Concerning this clonotype itself: Its antigen is undetermined.

CDR3 length: 12 amino acids. Germline CDR1 reads MNHNS; CDR2 reads SASEGT. V was shortened by 6 bases and J by 7 bases, with 13 bases between the two germline ends. TCRdb re-called the 5' RACE reads with MiXCR, one entry per CDR3 protein. The table records over 200,000 distinct CDR3 sequences, about 10% of them present only once. The clonotype comes from a man in his fifties in good health. This chain uses TRBV6-1 with TRBJ2-7; D unclear. The material sequenced was memory T cells sorted from blood. The CDR3 protein is CASRSPMGEQYF. Here the CDR3 DNA reads TGTGCCAGCAGAAGCCCTATGGGGGAGCAGTACTTC.